This is a list of T cell receptor beta chains from one sample in a study of T cells in Graves' hyperthyroidism and ophthalmopathy. TCRdb itself ran the multiplex PCR reads through MiXCR, one entry per CDR3 protein. The table has over 550,000 distinct CDR3 sequences, roughly a sixth seen once; the top ten hold about 18%. The sequenced sample consisted of blood. Source of these receptors: a woman younger than 30 with Graves' hyperthyroidism. CDR3s include the opening cysteine and the closing phenylalanine or tryptophan. The order of the fields is J gene, D gene, clone size, V gene, CDR3 DNA, CDR3 protein. A D gene is named only where the DNA matches it firmly. Clone size appears in some rows only: once, few, many, or a class for an expanded clone.

TRBJ1-1 TRBD1 - TRBV15 TGTGCCACCAGCAGAGATCTGGCAGGGGGCCTGACTGAAGCTTTCTTT CATSRDLAGGLTEAFF
TRBJ2-2 TRBD1 - TRBV12-3/TRBV12-4 TGTGCCAGCATTAAGGACAGGGGGCTGTACACCGGGGAGCTGTTTTTT CASIKDRGLYTGELFF
TRBJ1-2 - many TRBV2 TGTGCCAGCGTTGGGCAGAACTATGGCTACACCTTC CASVGQNYGYTF
TRBJ1-3 - few TRBV27 TGTGCCAGCAGTTTGAGGGGGGCGTTGGGAAACACCATATATTTT CASSLRGALGNTIYF
TRBJ2-1 TRBD1 - TRBV9 TGTGCCAGCAATCCTCTGGCCGCGAGGGGGCAGGCTGAGCAGTTCTTC CASNPLAARGQAEQFF
TRBJ2-3 TRBD2 - TRBV27 TGTGCCAGCAGTATGGGACTAGCGGGGACCACAGATACGCAGTATTTT CASSMGLAGTTDTQYF
TRBJ2-2 - many TRBV12-3/TRBV12-4 TGTGCCAGCAGTGAAGGGACGAACACCGGGGAGCTGTTTTTT CASSEGTNTGELFF
TRBJ1-2 TRBD1 many TRBV6-6 TGTGCCAGCAGTTACGGGGGACAGGCCGCCCCATTCTATGGCTACACCTTC CASSYGGQAAPFYGYTF
TRBJ1-1 - many TRBV7-9 TGTGCCAGCAGCTTAGAAGTTGGGTACACTGAAGCTTTCTTT CASSLEVGYTEAFF
TRBJ1-4 - many TRBV12-3/TRBV12-4 TGTGCCAGCAGCCCCCTGGGCCCCCGGAACGAAAAACTGTTTTTT CASSPLGPRNEKLFF
TRBJ2-3 - many TRBV5-1 TGCGCCAGCAGCTTGAGAGAAGGGACAACTAGCACAGATACGCAGTATTTT CASSLREGTTSTDTQYF
TRBJ1-1 - many TRBV7-2 TGTGCCAGCAGCCGGGGACAACTGAACACTGAAGCTTTCTTT CASSRGQLNTEAFF